Below, one T cell receptor beta chain is given with its context. It lacks a known antigen. Base-call qualities are not available, and no considerably larger clone is one nucleotide away. Sequenced on an Illumina HiSeq 2500. TCR beta libraries were prepared by quantitative 5'-RACE with molecular barcodes. On the study's bioinformatics: A new computational method based on a probabilistic model of VDJ rearrangement was used to identify disease-linked TCR variants. The public reads were quality trimmed at Q25 with fastp and then assembled into clones with MiXCR by TCRdb, keeping productive beta chains. A single entry per CDR3 protein holds the most common genes and DNA from its merged rows. What appears here as the V and J calls and clone size reflects TCRdb's work, not the paper's. The sample contains about 800,000 distinct CDR3 sequences, roughly 10% of them found a single time. The ten largest account for approximately 0.46% of the sample.

This entry comes from a study of CD8 T cells in ankylosing spondylitis (dated by TCRdb to 2017 to 2019). In the study overall: To find TCR variants linked to disease, the study profiled T cell receptor beta repertoires in ankylosing spondylitis patients and healthy donors. In total, the full study cohort was made up of 95 to 110 healthy donors and about two dozen ankylosing spondylitis patients. Peripheral blood was sampled, and synovial fluid was additionally collected from ankylosing spondylitis patients. Overall study results and their limits: A TCR beta motif made up of about eight highly homologous amino acid variants appeared to be characteristic of blood from ankylosing spondylitis patients. Some motif variants had previously been reported in the synovial fluid and blood of reactive arthritis patients, which suggests shared mechanisms of disease initiation. The disease-linked clones had a CD8+ phenotype and were found at relatively low frequencies in peripheral blood. According to the report, matched synovial fluid samples from ankylosing spondylitis patients were significantly enriched for the disease-linked clones.

The trim is 3 bases for V and 0 bases for J, with a gap of 9 bases between the germline ends. The CDR3 runs 15 amino acids, cysteine and phenylalanine included. Only CDR3 DNA is held: 45 bases, read in frame from base 1. The rearrangement joined TRBV12-3 or TRBV12-4 to TRBJ1-5, with the identity of the D gene unclear. The clonotype originates from a male donor with ankylosing spondylitis. Sequences were obtained from blood, either unsorted or a sorted T cell fraction (not recorded which). The CDR3 corresponds to CASSLDHISNQPQHF. The DNA sequence reads TGTGCCAGCAGTTTGGATCACATTAGCAATCAGCCCCAGCATTTT.